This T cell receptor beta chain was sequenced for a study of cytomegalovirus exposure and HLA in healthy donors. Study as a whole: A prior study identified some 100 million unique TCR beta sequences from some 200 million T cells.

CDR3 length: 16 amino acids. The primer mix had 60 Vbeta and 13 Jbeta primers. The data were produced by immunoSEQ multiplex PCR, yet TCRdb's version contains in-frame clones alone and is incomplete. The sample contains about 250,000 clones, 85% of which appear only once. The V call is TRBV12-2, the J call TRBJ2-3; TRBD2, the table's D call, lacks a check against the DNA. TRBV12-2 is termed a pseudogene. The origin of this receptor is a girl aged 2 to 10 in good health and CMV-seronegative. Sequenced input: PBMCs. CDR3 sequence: CASRLVLAGGTDTQYF. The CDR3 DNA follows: TGTGCAAGTCGCTTAGTACTAGCGGGGGGCACAGATACGCAGTATTTT.